A selection of T cell receptor beta chains follows, all from one sample in a study of T cells in Graves' hyperthyroidism and ophthalmopathy. MiXCR, applied by TCRdb to the multiplex PCR reads, yields one record per CDR3 protein. This table has fewer than 700,000 distinct CDR3 sequences, approximately 17% appearing once. Sequencing was performed on blood. Source of these receptors: a young woman with Graves' ophthalmopathy. CDR3s include the opening cysteine and the closing phenylalanine or tryptophan. A D gene is named only where the DNA matches it firmly. Size tells how often a clone was seen (once, few, many) or the class of an expanded clone, and some rows leave it out.

CDR3: CATSSPRTGNANEQFF
DNA: TGTGCCACCAGCAGCCCTCGGACAGGAAACGCCAATGAGCAGTTCTTC
V: TRBV15
J: TRBJ2-1
D: TRBD1
size: -

CDR3: CASSLVVRVREQYF
DNA: TGTGCCAGCAGCTTAGTTGTCAGGGTCCGGGAGCAGTACTTC
V: TRBV11-2
J: TRBJ2-7
D: -
size: many

CDR3: CASSSHRDSLRAGELFF
DNA: TGTGCCAGCAGCTCCCACCGGGACTCCCTCCGGGCCGGGGAGCTGTTTTTT
V: TRBV7-2
J: TRBJ2-2
D: -
size: few

CDR3: CSPALLERNYGYTF
DNA: TGCAGCCCCGCCTTACTGGAGCGGAACTATGGCTACACCTTC
V: TRBV29-1
J: TRBJ1-2
D: -
size: -

CDR3: CASGPGQGAWSNQPQHF
DNA: TGTGCCAGCGGACCCGGACAGGGGGCATGGAGCAATCAGCCCCAGCATTTT
V: TRBV9
J: TRBJ1-5
D: TRBD1
size: -

CDR3: CSVVEGRHGYTF
DNA: TGTAGCGTTGTTGAGGGGCGTCATGGCTACACCTTC
V: TRBV29-1
J: TRBJ1-2
D: -
size: -

CDR3: CASVGGLADTQYF
DNA: TGTGCCAGCGTTGGGGGGCTGGCAGATACGCAGTATTTT
V: TRBV6-9
J: TRBJ2-3
D: -
size: -

CDR3: CASSQVQGQGIPRSYYGYTF
DNA: TGCGCCAGCAGCCAAGTCCAGGGACAGGGGATCCCCCGGTCCTACTATGGCTACACCTTC
V: TRBV4-1
J: TRBJ1-2
D: TRBD1
size: few

CDR3: CAWSHRGRETQYF
DNA: TGTGCCTGGAGCCACAGGGGGAGAGAGACCCAGTACTTC
V: TRBV30
J: TRBJ2-5
D: TRBD1
size: few

CDR3: CASRAGVGNTIYF
DNA: TGTGCCAGCAGGGCAGGGGTTGGGAACACCATATATTTT
V: TRBV6-1
J: TRBJ1-3
D: -
size: -

CDR3: CASRLTGEQYF
DNA: TGTGCCAGCAGGCTCACGGGCGAGCAGTACTTC
V: TRBV12-3/TRBV12-4
J: TRBJ2-7
D: -
size: many

CDR3: CASGPDRVLSSGANVLTF
DNA: TGCGCCAGCGGCCCTGACAGGGTCCTCTCGTCTGGGGCCAACGTCCTGACTTTC
V: TRBV5-1
J: TRBJ2-6
D: TRBD1
size: many

CDR3: CAITSMGSTEAFF
DNA: TGTGCCATCACCTCGATGGGGTCCACTGAAGCTTTCTTT
V: TRBV10-3
J: TRBJ1-1
D: -
size: few

CDR3: CASSEDWYSHEQYF
DNA: TGTGCCAGCAGTGAAGATTGGTATTCCCACGAGCAGTACTTC
V: TRBV2
J: TRBJ2-7
D: -
size: many

CDR3: CASSQPRLAGGHNEQFF
DNA: TGCGCCAGCAGCCAACCCAGACTAGCGGGGGGCCACAATGAGCAGTTCTTC
V: TRBV4-1
J: TRBJ2-1
D: TRBD2
size: many

CDR3: CASSLRFSTGTGDTEAFF
DNA: TGTGCCAGCAGCCTAAGATTTTCGACTGGAACGGGGGACACTGAAGCTTTCTTT
V: TRBV14
J: TRBJ1-1
D: -
size: -

CDR3: CSAHPQGGVGEQFF
DNA: TGCAGTGCCCATCCCCAGGGAGGGGTCGGTGAGCAGTTCTTC
V: TRBV20-1
J: TRBJ2-1
D: TRBD2
size: many

CDR3: CASSLLEPLNTEAFF
DNA: TGTGCCAGCAGCCTCCTTGAGCCGCTGAACACTGAAGCTTTCTTT
V: TRBV7-3
J: TRBJ1-1
D: -
size: -

CDR3: CASSRGNTIYF
DNA: TGTGCCAGCAGCCGGGGCAACACCATATATTTT
V: TRBV6-2/TRBV6-3
J: TRBJ1-3
D: -
size: -

CDR3: CASSLTEENIQYF
DNA: TGTGCCAGCAGCTTAACAGAGGAAAACATTCAGTACTTC
V: TRBV7-9
J: TRBJ2-4
D: -
size: -

CDR3: CASSTTGGPNEQFF
DNA: TGTGCCAGCTCTACGACAGGGGGGCCCAATGAGCAGTTCTTC
V: TRBV18
J: TRBJ2-1
D: TRBD1
size: few

CDR3: CASSTRQGLGEQYF
DNA: TGTGCCAGCAGCACTCGACAGGGACTGGGCGAGCAGTACTTC
V: TRBV7-8
J: TRBJ2-7
D: -
size: many

CDR3: CASSFFLGTEAFF
DNA: TGTGCCAGCAGTTTTTTCCTAGGGACTGAAGCTTTCTTT
V: TRBV12-3/TRBV12-4
J: TRBJ1-1
D: -
size: many

CDR3: CASTPGGRGTDTQYF
DNA: TGTGCCAGCACCCCAGGGGGACGGGGCACAGATACGCAGTATTTT
V: TRBV28
J: TRBJ2-3
D: TRBD1
size: many

CDR3: CAWSDEAGGYRGYTF
DNA: TGTGCCTGGAGTGACGAGGCAGGGGGCTATAGAGGCTACACCTTC
V: TRBV30
J: TRBJ1-2
D: TRBD1
size: -

CDR3: CASSSAPTSTDTQYF
DNA: TGTGCCAGCAGTTCCGCGCCTACTAGCACAGATACGCAGTATTTT
V: TRBV6-1
J: TRBJ2-3
D: -
size: -

CDR3: CASSYLMPHRVALAAQETQYF
DNA: TGTGCCAGCAGTTACTTAATGCCTCATCGGGTCGCCCTAGCGGCCCAAGAGACCCAGTACTTC
V: TRBV6-5
J: TRBJ2-5
D: TRBD2
size: many

CDR3: CASSSSGATDTQYF
DNA: TGTGCCAGCAGCTCATCCGGGGCCACAGATACGCAGTATTTT
V: TRBV7-9
J: TRBJ2-3
D: -
size: many

CDR3: CASGSRVDYGYTF
DNA: TGTGCTAGTGGTAGCAGGGTTGACTATGGCTACACCTTC
V: TRBV12-5
J: TRBJ1-2
D: -
size: -

CDR3: CARGDRVNGYTF
DNA: TGTGCCAGGGGCGACAGGGTCAATGGCTACACCTTC
V: TRBV6-1
J: TRBJ1-2
D: TRBD1
size: few

CDR3: CASSSEDSFLEAFF
DNA: TGTGCCAGCAGTTCCGAAGACAGCTTCCTTGAAGCTTTCTTT
V: TRBV6-1
J: TRBJ1-1
D: -
size: many

CDR3: CASSALSQAQYF
DNA: TGTGCCAGCAGTGCCCTCTCACAAGCGCAGTATTTT
V: TRBV6-1
J: TRBJ2-3
D: -
size: few

CDR3: CAISPGTAYEQYF
DNA: TGTGCCATCAGTCCCGGGACAGCCTACGAGCAGTACTTC
V: TRBV10-3
J: TRBJ2-7
D: TRBD1
size: many

CDR3: CASSPRQGAIEQYF
DNA: TGTGCCAGCAGTCCTAGACAGGGTGCCATCGAGCAGTACTTC
V: TRBV28
J: TRBJ2-7
D: TRBD1
size: many

CDR3: CASSYIAGVGETQYF
DNA: TGTGCCAGCAGCTATATAGCGGGAGTCGGAGAGACCCAGTACTTC
V: TRBV28
J: TRBJ2-5
D: TRBD2
size: many